This T cell receptor beta chain was found in a study of blood T cell repertoires in COVID-19. Clinical history as reported by participants underpinned cohort assignment. Cohort 3 donors were reported recovered after two negative PCRs, clearance, or symptom resolution. Profiled with immunoSEQ multiplex PCR; TCRdb holds only in-frame clones, not every one. The repertoire consists of over 200,000 clones, with around 86% occurring once and the leading ten covering around 15%. This clonotype was obtained from a young man who had recovered from COVID-19. The sample taken for sequencing was PBMCs or T cells enriched from blood (not recorded which).

This CDR3 is CASSPHQTGKDNEQYF. Here the CDR3 DNA reads TGTGCCAGCAGTCCCCATCAGACAGGAAAGGACAACGAGCAGTACTTC. V and J are TRBV6-2 or TRBV6-3 and TRBJ2-7, with a tentative D call TRBD1 (6 bases). Germline CDR1 reads MNHEY; CDR2 reads SVGEGT. The germline V and J ends were trimmed by 5 bases and 5 bases, with 22 bases remaining between them. The CDR3 extends over 16 amino acids.